This passage covers 29 T cell receptor beta chains from one sample sequenced in a study of blood T cell repertoires in COVID-19. TCRdb's table, derived via immunoSEQ multiplex PCR, lists solely in-frame clones and lacks some. Seen here are some 300,000 clones, just under 90% observed once, and the top ten hold approximately 6%. Specimen: peripheral blood. The receptor source for this set is a woman between 50 and 59 years old with COVID-19, enrolled during active disease.

For the CDR3, the DNA is TGTGCCAGCAGCTTGGACAGGGTTCTTTCACCCCTCCACTTT. Protein product: CASSLDRVLSPLHF. V and J are TRBV5-4 and TRBJ1-6; maybe TRBD1 (6 bases). Germline V gene lookup returns CDR1 SGHNT and CDR2 YYREEE (reference sequence). The CDR3 totals 14 residues. The germline V and J ends were trimmed by 0 bases and 9 bases, with 10 bases remaining between them. The whole variable domain, remainder taken from reference TRBV5-4 and TRBJ1-6, is ETGVTQSPTHLIKTRGQQVTLRCSSQSGHNTVSWYQQALGQGPQFIFQYYREEENGRGNFPPRFSGLQFPNYSSELNVNALELDDSALYLCASSLDRVLSPLHFGNGTRLTVT.

CDR3 bases: TGCAGTGCTAATGACAGGGGAAGGACAGATACGCAGTATTTT. Its translation is CSANDRGRTDTQYF. The rearrangement joins TRBV20-1 to TRBJ2-3; 8 bases are a match to TRBD1. This CDR3 has 14 amino acids. CDR1 and CDR2 (germline): DFQATT, SNEGSKA (reference sequence). With 4 bases clipped from V and 3 bases from J, the junction kept 6 bases outside the gene matches.

This chain links TRBV14 with TRBJ1-6; D is unresolved. CDR1 and CDR2 from the germline V gene are SGHDN and FVKESK. The CDR3 has 15 residues. The ends were cut back, 4 bases at V and 4 bases at J, with 11 bases in the middle. In nucleotides, the CDR3 is TGTGCCAGCAGCCGGGAGGGAACTTATAATTCACCCCTCCACTTT. This translates into CASSREGTYNSPLHF.

The chain recombines TRBV19 with TRBJ1-5; D gene ambiguous. With 7 bases removed from V and 3 bases from J, the gap between germline ends came to 13 bases. The CDR3 is 14 amino acids. Germline CDR1 LNHDA, CDR2 SQIVND (reference sequence). CDR3: CASMRGGVNQPQHF. CDR3 nucleotide sequence: TGTGCCAGTATGCGGGGTGGGGTCAATCAGCCCCAGCATTTT.

In this sample, this clone turned up once. This rearrangement joins TRBV2 to TRBJ1-1; D is unclear. The CDR3 runs 14 residues. V dropped 6 bases and J dropped 1 base, with 12 bases sitting between them. Germline CDR1 SNHLY, CDR2 FYNNEI. CDR3 sequence (DNA): TGTGCCAGCAGCCTTCAGATACCGAACACTGAAGCTTTCTTT. This encodes CASSLQIPNTEAFF.

The chain carries TRBV13 and TRBJ2-1; 8 bases align to TRBD2. CDR3 size: 15 residues. CDR1 PRHDT and CDR2 FYEKMQ come from the germline V gene (reference sequence). V dropped 0 bases and J dropped 7; count of bases not matched to a gene: 5. The CDR3 sequence is CASSLGGRAGNEQFF. DNA for the CDR3: TGTGCCAGCAGCTTAGGCGGGAGGGCCGGTAATGAGCAGTTCTTC.

The chain has TRBV19 and TRBJ1-6; 8 nucleotides agree with TRBD1. Germline CDR1 LNHDA, CDR2 SQIVND (reference sequence). Trimming took 3 bases from V and 2 from J; bases not matched to a gene: 3. The CDR3 is 16 residues long. Here the CDR3 reads CASSMRTGTYNSPLHF. DNA for the CDR3: TGTGCCAGTAGTATGAGGACAGGGACCTATAATTCACCCCTCCACTTT.

The CDR3 loop reads CASSAAMDYGYTF. The CDR3 bases are TGTGCCAGCAGTGCTGCGATGGACTATGGCTACACCTTC. The rearrangement joins TRBV7-2 to TRBJ1-2; D is unclear. Trimming stripped 6 bases from V and 3 bases from J, with 11 bases between. The CDR3 totals 13 residues. CDR1 and CDR2 from the germline V gene are SGHTA and FQGNSA.

This chain uses TRBV15 with TRBJ1-1; 9 nucleotides align to TRBD1. CDR3 size: 14 residues. CDR1 is LNHNV and CDR2 is YYDKDF in the germline V gene (reference sequence). V lost 6 bases and J lost 5; bases outside the gene matches: 7. The CDR3: CATRGDRVGTEAFF. The CDR3 DNA reads TGTGCCACCAGAGGGGACAGGGTGGGGACTGAAGCTTTCTTT.

J is TRBJ1-2 and V is TRBV11-3; TRBD1 matches 8 bases. The germline V gene has CDR1 SGHNT and CDR2 YENEEA. The CDR3 runs 15 residues. Germline trimming cut 3 bases from V and 0 bases from J; bases unmatched to any gene: 3. Written as DNA, the CDR3 is TGTGCCAGCAGCTTGAGACAGGGGTCTAACTATGGCTACACCTTC. Its protein product is CASSLRQGSNYGYTF.

This chain links TRBV6-5 with TRBJ2-6; no reliable D call. The CDR3 length is 13 residues. Trimming left V 6 bases short and J 4 bases short, with 7 bases between. Germline V CDR1 and CDR2: MNHEY, SVGAGI. The CDR3 bases are TGTGCCAGCAGCTTCCCCGGGGCCAACGTCCTGACTTTC. Translating gives CASSFPGANVLTF.

This clone has only one observation. The chain combines TRBV11-2 with TRBJ1-6; D is unresolved. V gave up 2 bases and J gave up 6 bases, with 8 bases separating them. Germline values: CDR1 SGHAT, CDR2 FQNNGV. This CDR3 region has 14 residues. Here the CDR3 DNA reads TGTGCCAGCAGCTTAATACAGAGTAATTCACCCCTCCACTTT. Translating it yields CASSLIQSNSPLHF.

V gene TRBV5-4 combines with J gene TRBJ1-3; TRBD1 aligns across 7 bases. This CDR3 has 15 residues. The V and J ends lost 4 bases and 3 bases, in that order; junction bases with no gene match: 7. Germline lookup yields CDR1 SGHNT and CDR2 YYREEE (reference sequence). CDR3 loop: CASSQGQAFGNTIYF. For the CDR3, the DNA is TGTGCCAGCAGCCAAGGACAGGCCTTTGGAAACACCATATATTTT.

This chain joins TRBV18 and TRBJ2-7, with TRBD2 matching over 7 bases. The length of the CDR3 is 15 residues. From germline, CDR1 is KGHSH and CDR2 LQKENI. The V gene end was trimmed by 6 bases and the J gene end by 0 bases; junction bases not matched to a gene: 8. The CDR3 DNA reads TGTGCCAGCTCCAACTCACTAGCGAACTCCTACGAGCAGTACTTC. Protein: CASSNSLANSYEQYF.

J is TRBJ1-1 and V is TRBV29-1; 9 bases fit TRBD1. V shed 4 bases and J 3 bases; nucleotides not matched to a gene: 6. CDR1 is SQVTM and CDR2 is ANQGSEA in the germline V gene. This CDR3 is built from 14 residues. In DNA, the CDR3 is TGCAGCGTTGCCGGGACAGGGACGTACACTGAAGCTTTCTTT. Residues: CSVAGTGTYTEAFF. Full variable domain (outside the CDR3, taken from reference TRBV29-1 and TRBJ1-1): SAVISQKPSRDICQRGTSLTIQCQVDSQVTMMFWYRQQPGQSLTLIATANQGSEATYESGFVIDKFPISRPNLTFSTLTVSNMSPEDSSIYLCSVAGTGTYTEAFFGQGTRLTVV.

The chain joins TRBV7-2 to TRBJ2-1; 9 bases are a match to TRBD1. This CDR3 is built from 17 residues. V shed 4 bases, J shed 8 bases, and the junction held 15 bases outside the gene matches. Germline V CDR1 and CDR2: SGHTA, FQGNSA. The CDR3 DNA reads as TGTGCCAGCAGCTCAGATCTAAAGGGACAGGGATTTGATGAGCAGTTCTTC. It encodes CASSSDLKGQGFDEQFF.

The rearrangement uses TRBV7-3 and TRBJ2-1; D ambiguous. V was pared by 6 bases and J by 0 bases, with 6 bases between. The germline V gene has CDR1 SGHTA and CDR2 FQGTGA. The CDR3 totals 13 residues. The CDR3 DNA is TGTGCCAGCAGTTATAGCTCCTACAATGAGCAGTTCTTC. This gives the protein CASSYSSYNEQFF.

The rearrangement joins TRBV15 to TRBJ2-5; D not certain. CDR3 length: 16 residues. The germline V gene encodes CDR1 LNHNV and CDR2 YYDKDF (reference sequence). With 0 bases removed from V and 1 base from J, the gap between germline ends came to 12 bases. Here the CDR3 reads CATSRDRVTFQETQYF. The CDR3 nucleotides read TGTGCCACCAGCAGAGATCGGGTCACCTTCCAAGAGACCCAGTACTTC.

J is TRBJ1-1 and V is TRBV7-2; 7 nucleotides agree with TRBD1. Trimming cost V 5 bases and J 0 bases; bases outside gene matches: 3. Looked up from germline, CDR1 is SGHTA and CDR2 is FQGNSA. The CDR3 runs 14 residues. The CDR3 loop reads CASSRDRLNTEAFF. Here the CDR3 DNA reads TGTGCCAGCAGCCGGGACAGATTGAACACTGAAGCTTTCTTT.

CDR3 DNA sequence: TGTGCCAGCACTTCAGGTTCCTTAGCCAAAAACATTCAGTACTTC. It is translated as CASTSGSLAKNIQYF. The chain uses TRBV5-5 and TRBJ2-4, with D unclear. In germline, CDR1 is SGHKS, CDR2 YYEKEE (reference sequence). This CDR3 is 15 amino acids long. Between the trimmed V and J ends, which lost 6 bases and 0 bases, there was a span of 13 bases.

The chain recombines TRBV24-1 with TRBJ1-5; a weak D match, TRBD1 (6 bases). Looked up from germline, CDR1 is KGHDR and CDR2 is SFDVKD. The V end was cut by 4 bases, the J end by 6 bases, with 15 bases between. This CDR3 has 15 residues. The CDR3 reads CATSERGTTGQPQHF. DNA of the CDR3: TGTGCCACCAGTGAAAGGGGGACGACCGGTCAGCCCCAGCATTTT.

The gene calls are TRBV6-6 and TRBJ2-1; 8 positions match TRBD2. The CDR3 extends over 16 amino acids. Germline CDR1 MNHNY, CDR2 SVGAGI (reference sequence). The ends lost 0 bases at V and 0 bases at J; junction bases unmatched: 1. The chain's CDR3 is CASSYSGTSSYNEQFF. The CDR3 DNA reads TGTGCCAGCAGTTACTCCGGGACTAGCTCCTACAATGAGCAGTTCTTC.

CDR3 in DNA: TGTGCCAGCAGTAGAACAGGGGGCTGGTATGGCTACACCTTC. Its protein is CASSRTGGWYGYTF. The chain carries TRBV6-5 and TRBJ1-2; 9 nucleotides line up with TRBD1. Germline V gene data show CDR1 as MNHEY and CDR2 as SVGAGI. The CDR3 covers 14 residues. V was clipped by 5 bases and J by 5 bases; unmatched bases: 6.

The chain links TRBV6-6 to TRBJ2-5, with 11 bases lining up with TRBD2. V lost 5 bases, J lost 4 bases, and 9 bases stayed unmatched. The CDR3 runs to 16 residues. Per germline, CDR1 MNHNY and CDR2 SVGAGI (reference sequence). This CDR3 reads CASSKRQGTSGETQYF. Written as DNA, the CDR3 is TGTGCCAGCAGTAAACGACAAGGGACTAGCGGAGAGACCCAGTACTTC.

This clone was counted a single time. J is TRBJ1-2 and V is TRBV4-2; D is perhaps TRBD1 (6 bases). The germline V gene has CDR1 LGHNA and CDR2 YNFKEQ. V was cut by 1 base and J by 0 bases, with 9 bases left in between. The CDR3 loop spans 15 amino acids. CDR3 DNA sequence: TGTGCCAGCAGCCAAGGACAGGAGACTAACTATGGCTACACCTTC. Encoded protein: CASSQGQETNYGYTF.

The chain has TRBV11-2 and TRBJ1-3, with D possibly being TRBD1 (6 bases). There are 14 residues in the CDR3. The V end lost 4 bases, the J end lost 0 bases, and 7 bases lay between the germline ends. Germline CDR1 is SGHAT and CDR2 is FQNNGV. The CDR3 DNA sequence: TGTGCCAGCAGCTGGGACAACTCTGGAAACACCATATATTTT. Residues: CASSWDNSGNTIYF.

The chain joins TRBV7-9 to TRBJ1-1; D is unclear. Germline V CDR1 and CDR2: SEHNR, FQNEAQ (reference sequence). CDR3 length equals 15 residues. V was trimmed by 3 bases and J by 4 bases, leaving 15 bases between them. The CDR3 sequence: CASSFVGRVRTEAFF. CDR3 coding DNA: TGTGCCAGCAGCTTCGTCGGGAGGGTGCGCACTGAAGCTTTCTTT.

The chain recombines TRBV20-1 with TRBJ1-5; no clear D gene. There are 16 residues in the CDR3. Trimming took off 3 bases at V and 4 bases at J, with 19 bases between the two ends. The germline V gene encodes CDR1 DFQATT and CDR2 SNEGSKA (reference sequence). This CDR3 is CSASLPWQAGNQPQHF. The CDR3 DNA is TGCAGTGCTAGTCTCCCCTGGCAGGCGGGGAATCAGCCCCAGCATTTT.

This chain connects TRBV7-8 to TRBJ2-2; TRBD2 matches at 13 bases. Germline-derived CDR1 and CDR2 are SGHVS and FQNEAQ. Trimming cost V 5 bases and J 5 bases; bases outside gene matches: 2. The length of the CDR3 is 15 residues. DNA for the CDR3: TGTGCCAGCAGCCCGACTAGCGGGAGGACCGGGGAGCTGTTTTTT. This encodes CASSPTSGRTGELFF.